This T cell receptor (beta chain) stems from a study of shared clonotypes between healthy human individuals. On this clone: Antigen specificity is unknown.

Study-wide results and limits: Between a handful of donors, naive CD4 clonotypes were shared at a level of about 5%.

Every contributor of samples was a Caucasian grown-up residing in Nashville, Tennessee. TCRdb's copy holds only in-frame clones and misses some; the assay was immunoSEQ multiplex PCR. The sample lists fewer than 1.6 million clones, just under 99% seen once, with approximately 0.4% in the top ten. The sequence was collected from a man aged 30 to 39 in good health. Material: naive CD4+ T cells sorted from blood. The sample's subset: CD45RA+ positively selected.

The CDR3: CASSSAGTTTGELFF. Here the CDR3 DNA reads TGTGCCAGCAGCTCGGCCGGGACTACCACCGGGGAGCTGTTTTTT. The chain employs TRBV11-2 and TRBJ2-2; the match to TRBD2 covers 7 bases. The CDR3 has 15 residues. The V gene's germline CDR1 is SGHAT and CDR2 FQNNGV. V lost 4 bases and J lost 4; bases outside the gene matches: 6.